This record concerns one T cell receptor (beta chain) sequence. What it binds is unknown. This record belongs to a study of cytomegalovirus exposure and HLA in healthy donors. The germline gives CDR1 MDHEN, CDR2 SYDVKM. The CDR3 consists of 16 residues. The V end lost 2 bases, the J end lost 0 bases, and 13 bases lay between the germline ends. Use of 60 Vbeta and 13 Jbeta primers characterized the PCR. Clones were sequenced by immunoSEQ multiplex PCR, and TCRdb holds only the in-frame ones, with some missing. The sample contains about 190,000 clones, around 77% of which appear only once. The study, taken as a whole, reports: Most TCR sequences were uncommon, yet certain public TCRs appeared in many donors. Some segments of the V type, notably TRBV6-2 and TRBV6-3, were excluded as indistinguishable.

Material for sequencing was PBMCs. The genes are TRBV28 and TRBJ1-1, with D possibly TRBD1 on 5 matching bases. The sequence was collected from a woman younger than 35 in good health and CMV-seronegative. In DNA form, the CDR3 reads TGTGCCAGCAGTTTAGGGGCGCGGACCTTGAACACTGAAGCTTTCTTT. The encoded protein is CASSLGARTLNTEAFF.